Described below is a single T cell receptor beta chain sequence and its context. The record originates from a study of technical replicates of blood from a few donors. Here immunoSEQ multiplex PCR was the method, and the copy in TCRdb shows in-frame clones only, minus some. The table has around 81,000 clones, 80% to 90% seen once; the top ten hold 3.5% to 4%. This clonotype originated in a human donor in good health. Some clones in this sample may be carry-over from other donors' samples. Sequencing was performed on PBMCs.

The CDR3 reads CASMRSSYNSPLHF. CDR3 bases: TGTGCCAGCATGAGGAGCTCCTATAATTCACCCCTCCACTTT. The genes are TRBV27 and TRBJ1-6, with D unresolved. V dropped 7 bases and J dropped 0 bases, with 7 bases sitting between them. CDR3 size: 14 residues. Germline V gene sequence: CDR1 MNHEY, CDR2 SMNVEV (reference sequence).